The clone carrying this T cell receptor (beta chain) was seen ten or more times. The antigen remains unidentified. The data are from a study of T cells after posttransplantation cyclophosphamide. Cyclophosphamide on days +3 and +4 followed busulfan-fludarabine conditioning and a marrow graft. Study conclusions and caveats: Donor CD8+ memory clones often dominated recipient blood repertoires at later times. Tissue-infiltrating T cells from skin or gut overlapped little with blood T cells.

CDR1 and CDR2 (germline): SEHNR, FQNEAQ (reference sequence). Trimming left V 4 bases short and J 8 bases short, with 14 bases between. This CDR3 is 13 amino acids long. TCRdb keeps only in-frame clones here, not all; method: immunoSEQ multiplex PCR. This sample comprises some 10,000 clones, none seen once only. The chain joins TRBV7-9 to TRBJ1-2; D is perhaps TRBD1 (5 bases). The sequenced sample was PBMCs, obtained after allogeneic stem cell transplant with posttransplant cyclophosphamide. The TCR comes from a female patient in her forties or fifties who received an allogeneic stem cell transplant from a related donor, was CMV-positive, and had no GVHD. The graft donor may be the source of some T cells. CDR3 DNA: TGTGCCAGCAGCTGGAGGTCACCAGGGGGCTACACCTTC. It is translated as CASSWRSPGGYTF. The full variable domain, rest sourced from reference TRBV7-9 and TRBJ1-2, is DTGVSQNPRHKITKRGQNVTFRCDPISEHNRLYWYRQTLGQGPEFLTYFQNEAQLEKSRLLSDRFSAERPKGSFSTLEIQRTEQGDSAMYLCASSWRSPGGYTFGSGTRLTVV.